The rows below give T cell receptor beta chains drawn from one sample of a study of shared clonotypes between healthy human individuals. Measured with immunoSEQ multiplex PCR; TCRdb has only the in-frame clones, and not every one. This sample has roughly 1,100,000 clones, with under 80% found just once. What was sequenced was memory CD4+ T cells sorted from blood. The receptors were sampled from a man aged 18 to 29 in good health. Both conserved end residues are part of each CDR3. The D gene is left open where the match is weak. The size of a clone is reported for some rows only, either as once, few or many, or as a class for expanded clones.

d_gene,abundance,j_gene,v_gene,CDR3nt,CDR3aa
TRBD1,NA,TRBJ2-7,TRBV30,TGTGCCTGGGCCCGAGACAGGGGCTACGAGCAGTACTTC,CAWARDRGYEQYF
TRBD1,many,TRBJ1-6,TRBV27,TGTGCCAGCACCCTCACGGGACAGACTAATTCACCCCTCCACTTT,CASTLTGQTNSPLHF
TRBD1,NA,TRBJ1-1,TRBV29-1,TGCAGCGCCCAGGGACAGGGCCGCACTGAAGCTTTCTTT,CSAQGQGRTEAFF
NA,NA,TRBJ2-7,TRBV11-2,TGTGCCAGCAGCTTAGAATTGGCCTACGAGCAGTACTTC,CASSLELAYEQYF
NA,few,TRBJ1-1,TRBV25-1,TGTGCCAGCAGTGTGGAGGCGGGTGAAGCTTTCTTT,CASSVEAGEAFF
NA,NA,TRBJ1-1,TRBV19,TGTGCCAGTAGTATTAGGTGGGGGGCAGGTCGCACTGAAGCTTTCTTT,CASSIRWGAGRTEAFF
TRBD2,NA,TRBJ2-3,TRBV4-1,TGCGCCAGCAGCCAAGGGACTAGCGGGGGGGTAGCAATAGATACGCAGTATTTT,CASSQGTSGGVAIDTQYF
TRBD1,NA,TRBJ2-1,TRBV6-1,TGTGCCAGCAGCGACAGGGGGCCATACAATGAGCAGTTCTTC,CASSDRGPYNEQFF
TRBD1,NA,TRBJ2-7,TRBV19,TGTGCCAGTAGTCTCAGGGGGCGCGGGTACGAGCAGTACTTC,CASSLRGRGYEQYF
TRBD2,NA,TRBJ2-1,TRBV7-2,TGTGCCAGCAGCTTGTTACTAGCGGGGGTCAATGAGCAGTTCTTC,CASSLLLAGVNEQFF
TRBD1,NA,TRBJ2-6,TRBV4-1,TGCGCCAGCAGCCACCTGACAGGGCCCGGGGCCAACGTCCTGACTTTC,CASSHLTGPGANVLTF
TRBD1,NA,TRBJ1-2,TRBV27,TGTGCCAGCAGTCCCAGACAGGGAGTCTATGGCTACACCTTC,CASSPRQGVYGYTF
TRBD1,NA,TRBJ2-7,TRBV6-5,TGTGCCAGCAGGACGGGACAGGCTTACGAGCAGTACTTC,CASRTGQAYEQYF
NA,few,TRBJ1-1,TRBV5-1,TGCGCCAGCAGCCTCGGGACCGCGGCTTTCTTT,CASSLGTAAFF
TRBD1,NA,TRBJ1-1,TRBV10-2,TGCGCCAGCAGTGAGGGGACAGGGGGCTGGGGGGAAGCTTTCTTT,CASSEGTGGWGEAFF
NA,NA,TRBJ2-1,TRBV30,TGTGCCTGGAGTGTACGTCGAAGCTCCTACAATGAGCAGTTCTTC,CAWSVRRSSYNEQFF
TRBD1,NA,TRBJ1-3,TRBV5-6,TGTGCCAGCAGCCCCGGGACAGACTTTGGAAACACCATATATTTT,CASSPGTDFGNTIYF
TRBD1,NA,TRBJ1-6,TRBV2,TGTGCCAGCAGCCAGGGACAGGACTCGAGACCCCTCCACTTT,CASSQGQDSRPLHF
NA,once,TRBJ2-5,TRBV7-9,TGTGCCAGCAGCTTGGTACTGCAGGGTCTGGAGACCCAGTACTTC,CASSLVLQGLETQYF
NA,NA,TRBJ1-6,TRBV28,TGTGCCAGCAGTTTAACCGGGAACAATTCACCCCTCCACTTT,CASSLTGNNSPLHF
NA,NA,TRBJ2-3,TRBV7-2,TGTGCCAGCAGCCCGCCCAGTTATACGCAGTATTTT,CASSPPSYTQYF
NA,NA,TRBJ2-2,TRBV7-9,TGTGCCAGCGTCGGACCGGGGCAGGGCACCGGGGAGCTGTTTTTT,CASVGPGQGTGELFF
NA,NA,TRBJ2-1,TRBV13,TGTGCCAGCAGCCCCGGAACAGGGAACTCCTACAATGAGCAGTTCTTC,CASSPGTGNSYNEQFF
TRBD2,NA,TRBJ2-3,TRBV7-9,TGTGCCAGCAGCTTATGGACTAGCGGGGCCACAGATACGCAGTATTTT,CASSLWTSGATDTQYF